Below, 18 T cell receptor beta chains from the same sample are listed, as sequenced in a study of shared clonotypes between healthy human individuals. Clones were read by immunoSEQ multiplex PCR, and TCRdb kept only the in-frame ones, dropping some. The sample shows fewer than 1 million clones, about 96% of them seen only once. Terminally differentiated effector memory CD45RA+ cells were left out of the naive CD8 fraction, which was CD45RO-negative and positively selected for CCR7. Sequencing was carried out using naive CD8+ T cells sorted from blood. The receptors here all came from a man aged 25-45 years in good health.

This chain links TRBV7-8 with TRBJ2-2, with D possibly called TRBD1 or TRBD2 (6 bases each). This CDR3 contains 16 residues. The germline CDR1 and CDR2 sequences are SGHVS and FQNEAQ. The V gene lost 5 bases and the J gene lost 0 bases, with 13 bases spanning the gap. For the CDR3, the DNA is TGTGCCAGCAGCCCATGGGGGGCGACGAACACCGGGGAGCTGTTTTTT. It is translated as CASSPWGATNTGELFF.

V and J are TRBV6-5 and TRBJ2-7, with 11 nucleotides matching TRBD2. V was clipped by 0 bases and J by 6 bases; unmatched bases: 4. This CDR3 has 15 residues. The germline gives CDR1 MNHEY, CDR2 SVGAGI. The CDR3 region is CASSYSSTSGIEQYF. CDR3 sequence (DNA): TGTGCCAGCAGTTACTCGTCGACTAGCGGGATCGAGCAGTACTTC.

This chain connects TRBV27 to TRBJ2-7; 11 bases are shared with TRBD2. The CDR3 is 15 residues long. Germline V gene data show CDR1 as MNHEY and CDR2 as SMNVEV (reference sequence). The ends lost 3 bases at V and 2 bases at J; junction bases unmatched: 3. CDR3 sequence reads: CASSFRLAGTYEQYF. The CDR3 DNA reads TGTGCCAGCAGTTTCAGACTAGCGGGGACCTACGAGCAGTACTTC.

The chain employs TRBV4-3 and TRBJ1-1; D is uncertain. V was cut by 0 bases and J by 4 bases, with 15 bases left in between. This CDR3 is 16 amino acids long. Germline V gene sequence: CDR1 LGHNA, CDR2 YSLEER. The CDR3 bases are TGCGCCAGCAGCCAAGATCTGGCAGGACGGGGCACTGAAGCTTTCTTT. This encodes CASSQDLAGRGTEAFF.

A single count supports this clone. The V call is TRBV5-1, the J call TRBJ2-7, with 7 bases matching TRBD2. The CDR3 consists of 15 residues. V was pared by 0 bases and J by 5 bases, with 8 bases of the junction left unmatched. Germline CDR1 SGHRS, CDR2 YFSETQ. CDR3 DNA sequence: TGCGCCAGCAGCTTGGTTGGCGGGAGCCCCCACGAGCAGTACTTC. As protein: CASSLVGGSPHEQYF.

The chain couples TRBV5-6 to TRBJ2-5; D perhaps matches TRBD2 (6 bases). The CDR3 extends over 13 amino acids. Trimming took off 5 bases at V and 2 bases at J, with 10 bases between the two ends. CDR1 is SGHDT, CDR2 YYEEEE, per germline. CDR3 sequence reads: CASRLAAQETQYF. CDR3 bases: TGTGCCAGCAGATTAGCGGCGCAAGAGACCCAGTACTTC. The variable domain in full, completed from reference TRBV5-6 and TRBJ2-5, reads DAGVTQSPTHLIKTRGQQVTLRCSPKSGHDTVSWYQQALGQGPQFIFQYYEEEERQRGNFPDRFSGHQFPNYSSELNVNALLLGDSALYLCASRLAAQETQYFGPGTRLLVL.

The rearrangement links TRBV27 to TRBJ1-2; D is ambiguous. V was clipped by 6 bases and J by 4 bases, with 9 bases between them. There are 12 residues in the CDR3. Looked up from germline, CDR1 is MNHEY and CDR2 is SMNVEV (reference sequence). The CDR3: CASSNGLYGYTF. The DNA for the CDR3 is TGTGCCAGCAGCAACGGGCTCTATGGCTACACCTTC.

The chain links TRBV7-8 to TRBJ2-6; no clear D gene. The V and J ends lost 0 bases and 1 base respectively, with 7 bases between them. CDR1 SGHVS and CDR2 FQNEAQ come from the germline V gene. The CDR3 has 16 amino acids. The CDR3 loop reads CASSLARESGANVLTF. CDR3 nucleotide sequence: TGTGCCAGCAGCTTAGCCCGAGAATCTGGGGCCAACGTCCTGACTTTC.

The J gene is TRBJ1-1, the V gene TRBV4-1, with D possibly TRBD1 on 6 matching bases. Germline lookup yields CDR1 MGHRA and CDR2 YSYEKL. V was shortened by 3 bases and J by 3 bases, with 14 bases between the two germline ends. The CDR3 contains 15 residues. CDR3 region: CASSQFPGADTEAFF. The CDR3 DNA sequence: TGCGCCAGCAGCCAGTTTCCAGGGGCGGACACTGAAGCTTTCTTT.

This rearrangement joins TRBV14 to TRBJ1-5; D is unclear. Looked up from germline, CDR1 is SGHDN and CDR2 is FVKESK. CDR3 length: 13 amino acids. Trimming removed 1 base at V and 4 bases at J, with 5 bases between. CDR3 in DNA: TGTGCCAGCAGCCAAGGGGAAAATCAGCCCCAGCATTTT. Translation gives CASSQGENQPQHF.

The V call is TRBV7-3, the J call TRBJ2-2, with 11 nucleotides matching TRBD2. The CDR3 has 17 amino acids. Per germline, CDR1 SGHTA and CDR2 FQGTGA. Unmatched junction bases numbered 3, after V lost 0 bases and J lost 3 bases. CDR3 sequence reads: CASSLTSGRVDTGELFF. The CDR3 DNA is TGTGCCAGCAGCTTAACTAGCGGGAGGGTTGACACCGGGGAGCTGTTTTTT. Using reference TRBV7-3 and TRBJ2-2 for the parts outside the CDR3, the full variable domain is GAGVSQTPSNKVTEKGKYVELRCDPISGHTALYWYRQSLGQGPEFLIYFQGTGAADDSGLPNDRFFAVRPEGSVSTLKIQRTERGDSAVYLCASSLTSGRVDTGELFFGEGSRLTVL.

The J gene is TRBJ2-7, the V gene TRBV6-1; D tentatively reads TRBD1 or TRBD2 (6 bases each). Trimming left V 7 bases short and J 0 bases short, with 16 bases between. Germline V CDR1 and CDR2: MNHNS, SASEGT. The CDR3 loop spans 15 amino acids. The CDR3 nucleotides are TGTGCCAGCAAAAGGGGGGACACCGACTCCTACGAGCAGTACTTC. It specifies CASKRGDTDSYEQYF.

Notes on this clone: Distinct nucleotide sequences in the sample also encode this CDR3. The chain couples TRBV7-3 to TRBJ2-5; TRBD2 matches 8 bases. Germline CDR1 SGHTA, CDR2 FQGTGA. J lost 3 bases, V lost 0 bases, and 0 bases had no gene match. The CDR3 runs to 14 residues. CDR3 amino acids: CASSLTGLEETQYF. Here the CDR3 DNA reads TGTGCCAGCAGCTTAACGGGACTAGAAGAGACCCAGTACTTC.

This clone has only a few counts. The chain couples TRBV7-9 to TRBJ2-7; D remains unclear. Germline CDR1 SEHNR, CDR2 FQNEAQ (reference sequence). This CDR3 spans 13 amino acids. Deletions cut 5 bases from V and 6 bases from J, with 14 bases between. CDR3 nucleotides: TGTGCCAGCAGCCAACCTTACCCGTTCGAGCAGTACTTC. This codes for CASSQPYPFEQYF.

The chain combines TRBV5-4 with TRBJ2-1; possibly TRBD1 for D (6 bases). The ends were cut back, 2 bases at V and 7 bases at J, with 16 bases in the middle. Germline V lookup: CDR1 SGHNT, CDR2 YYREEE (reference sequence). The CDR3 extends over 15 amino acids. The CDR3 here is CASSFWDISENEQFF. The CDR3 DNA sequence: TGTGCCAGCAGCTTTTGGGACATCAGTGAGAATGAGCAGTTCTTC. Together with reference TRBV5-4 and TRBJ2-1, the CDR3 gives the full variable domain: ETGVTQSPTHLIKTRGQQVTLRCSSQSGHNTVSWYQQALGQGPQFIFQYYREEENGRGNFPPRFSGLQFPNYSSELNVNALELDDSALYLCASSFWDISENEQFFGPGTRLTVL.

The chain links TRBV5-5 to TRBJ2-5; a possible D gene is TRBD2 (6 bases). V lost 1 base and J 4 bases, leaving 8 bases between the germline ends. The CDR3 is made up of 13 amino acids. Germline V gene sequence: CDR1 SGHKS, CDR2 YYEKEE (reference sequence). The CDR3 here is CASSLSSAETQYF. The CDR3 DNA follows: TGTGCCAGCAGCTTGTCTAGCGCAGAGACCCAGTACTTC. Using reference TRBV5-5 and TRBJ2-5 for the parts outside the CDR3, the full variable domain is DAGVTQSPTHLIKTRGQQVTLRCSPISGHKSVSWYQQVLGQGPQFIFQYYEKEERGRGNFPDRFSARQFPNYSSELNVNALLLGDSALYLCASSLSSAETQYFGPGTRLLVL.

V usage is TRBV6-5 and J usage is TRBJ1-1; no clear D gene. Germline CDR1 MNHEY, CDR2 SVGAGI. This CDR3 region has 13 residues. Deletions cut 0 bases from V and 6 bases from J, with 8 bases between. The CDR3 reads CASSYSSPAEAFF. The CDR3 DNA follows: TGTGCCAGCAGTTACTCAAGTCCGGCTGAAGCTTTCTTT.

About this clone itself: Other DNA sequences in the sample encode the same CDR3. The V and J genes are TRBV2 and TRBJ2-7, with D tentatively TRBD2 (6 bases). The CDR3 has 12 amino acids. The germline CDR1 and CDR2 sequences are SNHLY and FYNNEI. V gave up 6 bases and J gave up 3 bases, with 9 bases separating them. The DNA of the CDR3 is TGTGCCAGCAGGGGGGGATACTACGAGCAGTACTTC. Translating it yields CASRGGYYEQYF.